This TCR beta chain emerged from a study of blood T cell repertoires in COVID-19 (dated by TCRdb to about 2020). Broadly, across the study: ImmuneRACE Cohort 3 recovered participants were defined by two consecutive negative NP/OP PCR tests, healthcare professional clearance, or symptom resolution. Samples covering the acute and convalescent phases of COVID-19 were provided by collaborators in the United States, Italy and Spain. The material from the prospective study consisted of cDNA or gDNA derived from T cells, B-cell-depleted T cells, or PBMCs. Subjects who had been exposed to COVID-19, were actively infected with it, or had recovered from it provided the deeply sampled blood TCRbeta repertoires that made up the dataset. The repertoires were released in a freely available public database meant as a resource for research on the immune response to SARS-CoV-2. Samples were obtained from the ongoing ImmuneRACE study (first 160 participants) and from 1,200 or so subjects provided by 6 global collaborators. Sample metadata almost always included a de-identified subject ID, COVID-19 status, age in years and sex. Where HLA class I and class II types were available, the types were taken from metadata supplied by the sample provider, not from assay-based typing. Study-level results and caveats: The amount of clinical and demographic metadata varied by source and participant and was provided uncurated.

The CDR3 starts with the cysteine, ends with the phenylalanine, and has 16 residues. CDR3 DNA is the only sequence kept; it has 48 bases, read in frame from the first base. The germline V gene specifies KGHDR as CDR1 and SFDVKD as CDR2. V loses 3 bases, J loses 5 bases, and the germline ends lie 19 bases apart. Concerning this clone itself: The target of this receptor is not known. Qualities for individual bases were not recorded, and no much larger clone is one base off.

Participants in the prospective study were enrolled through a virtual design, were aged about 18 to 100 years, and lived in under 25 United States geographic areas. In the prospective study, participants were assigned to cohorts based on the clinical history participants reported in a screening survey and a study questionnaire. In the prospective study, whole blood, serum and a nasopharyngeal or oropharyngeal swab were collected from each participant by mobile phlebotomists. Over a roughly 2-month period, participants in the prospective study had the option of providing additional blood draws and questionnaires. Prospective study blood samples were shipped either frozen or at room temperature before DNA extraction. TCRbeta CDR3 regions were amplified from genomic DNA using the immunoSEQ Assay, a bias-controlled multiplex PCR. As for the original processing: The number of nucleated cells in each sample was estimated from the amplification of reference gene primers within the assay. To quantify the absolute abundance of each unique TCRbeta CDR3 rearrangement, sequence reads were collapsed and filtered. For each sample, productive Simpson clonality was calculated as the square root of Simpson's diversity index across productive rearrangements. The clones in this table, taken by TCRdb from immuneACCESS, are in-frame only. Not every clone is retained; where verified, under half of the shortfall comes from an unresolved V gene, and the cause of the rest is unknown. V, J and clone size are those of that table, while D and trimming were read from the DNA. The sample table lists 250,000 to 300,000 clones, more than 75% of them with a count of one. Of the sample, approximately 2% falls within the top ten clones.

Sequenced material: PBMCs or T cells enriched from blood (not recorded which). The chain is made from TRBV24-1 and TRBJ2-7; the D segment could be TRBD2, given 5 matching bases. The sequence derives from a woman aged 60-75 years in a cohort exposed to, infected with or recovered from COVID-19 (not recorded which). The sequence in DNA is TGTGCCACCAGTGATCCCGGGCGGGCGATGGAGGACGAGCAGTACTTC. This sequence encodes CATSDPGRAMEDEQYF.